Listed here are 30 T cell receptor beta chains from one sample, sequenced in a study of monozygotic twins with inflammatory bowel disease. TCRdb reworked the 5' RACE reads into one entry per CDR3 protein, no DNA. Seen in this sample are a few hundred thousand distinct CDR3 sequences; the ten most common clones hold 2.5% to 3%. Sequencing used blood. The receptors were gathered from a human donor with ulcerative colitis or Crohn's disease, or a healthy co-twin of an affected twin (not recorded which).

The chain couples TRBV5-5 to TRBJ2-1; TCRdb indicates TRBD1, and absent DNA this call remains unverified. Germline V gene lookup returns CDR1 SGHKS and CDR2 YYEKEE (reference sequence). The CDR3 runs 17 residues. The chain's CDR3 is CASSLGGQGGSGNEQFF.

V gene TRBV9 combines with J gene TRBJ2-5; TCRdb gives TRBD2 as the D gene, but with no DNA this cannot be confirmed. This CDR3 has 15 amino acids. Looked up from germline, CDR1 is SGDLS and CDR2 is YYNGEE. CDR3 protein: CASSDAASGEGTQYF. The full variable domain, completed using reference TRBV9 and TRBJ2-5, is DSGVTQTPKHLITATGQRVTLRCSPRSGDLSVYWYQQSLDQGLQFLIQYYNGEERAKGNILERFSAQQFPDLHSELNLSSLELGDSALYFCASSDAASGEGTQYFGPGTRLLVL.

The gene calls are TRBV28 and TRBJ2-2. Germline loops: CDR1 MDHEN, CDR2 SYDVKM. CDR3 length: 15 amino acids. The CDR3: CASSYRGPLVGELFF. Full variable domain (remainder filled in from reference TRBV28 and TRBJ2-2): DVKVTQSSRYLVKRTGEKVFLECVQDMDHENMFWYRQDPGLGLRLIYFSYDVKMKEKGDIPEGYSVSREKKERFSLILESASTNQTSMYLCASSYRGPLVGELFFGEGSRLTVL.

This chain uses TRBV18 with TRBJ1-5; the TCRdb call, TRBD1, lacks DNA for checking. The length of the CDR3 is 15 residues. Germline CDR1 KGHSH, CDR2 LQKENI. CDR3 region: CASSPNQGGNQPQHF.

This chain links TRBV29-1 with TRBJ1-2; TCRdb returns TRBD1, unconfirmable since there is no DNA. The germline gives CDR1 SQVTM, CDR2 ANQGSEA. The CDR3 has 13 residues. CDR3 in amino acids: CSAVDRGSHGYTF.

The chain uses TRBV12-3 or TRBV12-4 and TRBJ2-4. The CDR3 loop spans 12 amino acids. This CDR3 is CASRGSRDIQYF.

CDR3 sequence: CASSLVGARYNEQFF. V gene TRBV5-1 combines with J gene TRBJ2-1; TCRdb calls TRBD1, which cannot be checked without DNA. Germline V gives CDR1 SGHRS, CDR2 YFSETQ. CDR3 length: 15 residues.

J is TRBJ1-4 and V is TRBV27; TCRdb selects TRBD1, and the lack of DNA leaves this call unchecked. The CDR3 loop spans 17 amino acids. CDR1 and CDR2 from the germline V gene are MNHEY and SMNVEV (reference sequence). The CDR3 loop reads CASSLRQGGPTNEKLFF.

This sequence joins TRBV4-3 and TRBJ2-5; TCRdb picks TRBD2, but there is no DNA to check that call. CDR3 length: 17 amino acids. The germline V gene has CDR1 LGHNA and CDR2 YSLEER. CDR3 residues: CASSQDIAGDLRETQYF.

The rearrangement uses TRBV6-5 and TRBJ2-7; TCRdb designates TRBD1, a call that cannot be tested without DNA. Germline V CDR1 and CDR2: MNHEY, SVGAGI. The CDR3 has 16 residues. The CDR3 loop is CASSLRGGIGSYEQYF.

This chain links TRBV27 with TRBJ2-7. This CDR3 comprises 14 residues. CDR1 and CDR2 (germline): MNHEY, SMNVEV (reference sequence). CDR3 protein: CASSLLQGSYEQYF.

The chain joins TRBV9 to TRBJ2-3. Germline CDR1 SGDLS, CDR2 YYNGEE. The CDR3 consists of 16 residues. The CDR3 region is CASSSNVAFGTDTQYF. Variable domain in full (rest from reference TRBV9 and TRBJ2-3): DSGVTQTPKHLITATGQRVTLRCSPRSGDLSVYWYQQSLDQGLQFLIQYYNGEERAKGNILERFSAQQFPDLHSELNLSSLELGDSALYFCASSSNVAFGTDTQYFGPGTRLTVL.

The chain carries TRBV6-2 or TRBV6-3 and TRBJ2-3; there is no DNA to check the TCRdb D call of TRBD2. The germline V gene has CDR1 MNHEY and CDR2 SVGEGT. The CDR3 consists of 15 residues. The CDR3 sequence: CASSRLAGLTDTQYF.

This chain uses TRBV10-3 with TRBJ2-7; TCRdb selects TRBD1, and the lack of DNA leaves this call unchecked. Germline V lookup: CDR1 ENHRY, CDR2 SYGVKD. CDR3 length: 16 amino acids. This CDR3 reads CAISEVLTGGHYEQYF.

The chain has TRBV20-1 and TRBJ1-4. The CDR3 has 12 amino acids. Looked up from germline, CDR1 is DFQATT and CDR2 is SNEGSKA (reference sequence). The CDR3 sequence is CSAGPTTEKLFF.

The chain recombines TRBV5-1 with TRBJ2-1; TCRdb picks TRBD1, but there is no DNA to check that call. This CDR3 contains 15 residues. The germline gives CDR1 SGHRS, CDR2 YFSETQ. The CDR3 reads CASSSRTGTKNEQFF. Full variable domain (rest looked up from reference TRBV5-1 and TRBJ2-1): KAGVTQTPRYLIKTRGQQVTLSCSPISGHRSVSWYQQTPGQGLQFLFEYFSETQRNKGNFPGRFSGRQFSNSRSEMNVSTLELGDSALYLCASSSRTGTKNEQFFGPGTRLTVL.

The chain is built from TRBV5-1 and TRBJ1-4; no DNA is available, so the TRBD1 call from TCRdb remains unchecked. This CDR3 region has 15 residues. Germline V gives CDR1 SGHRS, CDR2 YFSETQ. The CDR3 region is CASSRTGTDNEKLFF.

The chain carries TRBV5-1 and TRBJ1-2. Germline V gene lookup returns CDR1 SGHRS and CDR2 YFSETQ. This CDR3 has 14 residues. The CDR3 region is CASSLQDALNGYTF. The whole variable domain, filled in from reference TRBV5-1 and TRBJ1-2, reads KAGVTQTPRYLIKTRGQQVTLSCSPISGHRSVSWYQQTPGQGLQFLFEYFSETQRNKGNFPGRFSGRQFSNSRSEMNVSTLELGDSALYLCASSLQDALNGYTFGSGTRLTVV.

V gene TRBV18 combines with J gene TRBJ2-7; no DNA is available, so the TRBD2 call from TCRdb remains unchecked. The germline gives CDR1 KGHSH, CDR2 LQKENI. The CDR3 length is 15 residues. The CDR3 protein is CASSPLAGQTYEQYF. Full variable domain (rest looked up from reference TRBV18 and TRBJ2-7): NAGVMQNPRHLVRRRGQEARLRCSPMKGHSHVYWYRQLPEEGLKFMVYLQKENIIDESGMPKERFSAEFPKEGPSILRIQQVVRGDSAAYFCASSPLAGQTYEQYFGPGTRLTVT.

The chain joins TRBV4-1 to TRBJ2-7; the TCRdb D gene call, TRBD1, has no DNA to confirm it. The CDR3 is 14 amino acids. Germline V gives CDR1 MGHRA, CDR2 YSYEKL. The CDR3 protein is CASSQDQPAGWQYF.

The V gene is TRBV7-9, the J gene TRBJ2-3; TCRdb returns TRBD2, unconfirmable since there is no DNA. The V gene's germline CDR1 is SEHNR and CDR2 FQNEAQ (reference sequence). The CDR3 runs 16 residues. CDR3 sequence reads: CASSRLDLRGTDTQYF.

The chain has TRBV6-2 or TRBV6-3 and TRBJ1-5; TCRdb's D gene call, TRBD1, goes unchecked for lack of DNA. Germline CDR1 reads MNHEY; CDR2 reads SVGEGT. The CDR3 extends over 15 amino acids. CDR3 residues: CASSYSLGWGQPQHF.

V gene TRBV30 combines with J gene TRBJ1-6; TCRdb gives TRBD1 as the D gene, but with no DNA this cannot be confirmed. Germline-derived CDR1 and CDR2 are GTSNPN and SVGIG (reference sequence). The CDR3 is 16 residues long. Here the CDR3 reads CAWRATGGGYNSPLHF.

This chain joins TRBV4-2 and TRBJ2-1; the TRBD2 assignment by TCRdb is unverifiable without DNA. The CDR3 is 21 amino acids. CDR1 and CDR2 from the germline V gene are LGHNA and YNFKEQ. Here the CDR3 reads CASSQGISLAGAPSPYNEQFF.

V is TRBV18 and J is TRBJ2-7. The V gene's germline CDR1 is KGHSH and CDR2 LQKENI. This CDR3 is built from 13 residues. CDR3 amino acids: CASSPPGTHEQYF.

The chain couples TRBV3-1 to TRBJ1-1; there is no DNA to check the TCRdb D call of TRBD1. The CDR3 length is 16 residues. Germline V gene lookup returns CDR1 LGHDT and CDR2 YNNKEL (reference sequence). CDR3 amino acids: CASSHMLAGRNTEAFF.

The genes are TRBV11-2 and TRBJ1-2. The CDR3 runs to 14 residues. The germline V gene has CDR1 SGHAT and CDR2 FQNNGV. The chain's CDR3 is CASSLEGRGYGYTF.

This rearrangement joins TRBV5-1 to TRBJ2-5; checking the TCRdb D call of TRBD1 is not possible without DNA. This CDR3 has 14 amino acids. Germline loops: CDR1 SGHRS, CDR2 YFSETQ. CDR3 residues: CASSQDRILETQYF.

The rearrangement links TRBV7-3 to TRBJ1-6. The CDR3 extends over 15 amino acids. Germline assignment: CDR1 SGHTA and CDR2 FQGTGA. The CDR3 reads CASSLSSSYNSPLHF.

This rearrangement joins TRBV4-1 to TRBJ1-6. From germline, CDR1 is MGHRA and CDR2 YSYEKL. The CDR3 has 16 residues. CDR3 protein: CASSPNGGRDRSPLHF.